Listed here are 25 T cell receptor beta chains from one sample, sequenced in a study of tissue T cells after allogeneic stem cell transplantation. Specified time point: mouse harvest day 7 after allogeneic transplant. Each mouse received 10^7 T-cell-depleted marrow cells plus 10^6 splenic CD5+ T cells by tail vein. Assay used: immunoSEQ multiplex PCR; TCRdb lists only in-frame clones, some missing. The sample lists some 7,600 clones, under 55% occurring once. The sequenced material came from gut tissue. The receptors originated from a female BALB/c mouse given C57BL/6 T cells with graft-versus-host disease after an allogeneic hematopoietic cell transplant.

This clone was seen more than once but under ten times. These gene names are mouse names. Read data end 1 residue before the CDR3 end; the end is taken from the germline J gene. The chain is built from TRBV16 and TRBJ2-2; tentative D call: TRBD1 (5 bases). Per the germline V gene, CDR1 is SGHSA and CDR2 is FRNQAP. Trimming removed 0 bases from V and 0 bases from J, with 5 bases in between. This CDR3 comprises 15 residues. The CDR3 region is CASSLDRANTGQLYF. The CDR3 DNA, read in part, is TGTGCAAGCAGCTTAGACAGGGCAAACACCGGGCAGCTCTAC.

As regards this clone: Gene names refer to mouse genes. The CDR3 bases that were read are TGTGCCAGCAGTCTACGAATTTCCAACGAAAGATTATTT. Translated, it gives CASSLRISNERLF. The CDR3 as a whole reads CASSLRISNERLFF. The chain uses TRBV26 and TRBJ1-4; no clear D. Sequencing ends 1 residue short of the CDR3 end; the germline J gene provides the rest. Germline CDR1 reads KGHPV; CDR2 reads FQNQEV (reference sequence). V was pared by 3 bases and J by 0 bases, with 5 bases between. CDR3 length equals 14 residues.

Note on this clone: Gene names and germline refer to mouse. With the read ending 1 residue before the CDR3 end, the germline J gene is used to fill in that end. The sample carries other DNA sequences with the same CDR3. This chain links TRBV26 with TRBJ1-1; D call uncertain. The V end was cut by 6 bases, the J end by 1 base, with 9 bases between. The length of the CDR3 is 13 residues. Germline V CDR1 and CDR2: KGHPV, FQNQEV (reference sequence). CDR3 DNA (partial): TGTGCCAGCAGCCTCGGGCAAAACACAGAAGTCTTC. This sequence encodes CASSLGQNTEVF. The whole CDR3 sequence is CASSLGQNTEVFF.

Note on this clone: The gene names here belong to mouse. The read ends 1 residue before the CDR3 terminus; that terminus is restored from the germline J gene. V and J are TRBV5 and TRBJ1-3, with unresolved D. Trimming removed 0 bases from V and 0 bases from J, with 3 bases in between. The CDR3 has 14 residues. Germline V gene sequence: CDR1 LGHNA, CDR2 YNLKQL (reference sequence). Partial CDR3 DNA: TGTGCCAGCAGCCAAGACTATTCTGGAAATACGCTCTAT. Its translation: CASSQDYSGNTLY. The whole CDR3 region reads CASSQDYSGNTLYF.

This clone was detected only a few times. These gene names are mouse names. The CDR3 goes on 1 residue after the read ends, and that part is filled in from the germline J gene. This rearrangement joins TRBV26 to TRBJ2-5; D may be TRBD1 (6 bases). This CDR3 has 14 amino acids. V was trimmed by 4 bases and J by 2 bases, leaving 10 bases between them. The germline CDR1 and CDR2 sequences are KGHPV and FQNQEV (reference sequence). CDR3 region: CASSPRDIQDTQYF. CDR3 bases read: TGTGCCAGCAGTCCCCGGGACATCCAAGACACCCAGTAC.

This clone counts as medium-sized. Any gene name here is a mouse gene name. The sequence runs out 1 residue before the end of the CDR3; the remainder is reconstructed from the germline J gene. The chain is built from TRBV1 and TRBJ2-1, with 8 bases lining up with TRBD2. The CDR3 sequence is 15 residues long. V was pared by 1 base and J by 1 base, with 0 bases of the junction left unmatched. The germline CDR1 and CDR2 sequences are NSQYPW and LRSPGD (reference sequence). Partial CDR3 DNA: TGCACCTGCAGTGCAGCTGGGGGGAACTATGCTGAGCAGTTC. Its protein product is CTCSAAGGNYAEQF. The entire CDR3 protein reads CTCSAAGGNYAEQFF.

Of note for this clone: Each gene name is a mouse one. Partial CDR3 DNA: TGTGCTAGCGGGGGGCAGCAAGACACCCAGTAC. Its protein is CASGGQQDTQY. The complete CDR3 protein is CASGGQQDTQYF. V and J are TRBV17 and TRBJ2-5; weak D call: TRBD2 (7 bases). The CDR3 extends 1 residue past the end of the read, so its final part is completed from the germline J gene. The CDR3 loop spans 12 amino acids. Germline-derived CDR1 and CDR2 are MNHDT and YYDKIL. V was clipped by 8 bases and J by 3 bases, with 9 bases between them.

This clone is classed as medium-sized. These gene names are mouse names. The CDR3 end is not reached by the read, which stops 1 residue before it; the germline J gene fills it in. This chain joins TRBV3 and TRBJ2-1; 12 nucleotides align to TRBD2. Per germline, CDR1 SNHLY and CDR2 FYNGKV (reference sequence). J lost 3 bases, V lost 4 bases, and 4 bases had no gene match. The CDR3 has 16 amino acids. The DNA read from the CDR3 is TGTGCCAGCAGCTCCCGACTGGGGGGGCCCTATGCTGAGCAGTTC. It encodes CASSSRLGGPYAEQF. The complete CDR3 protein is CASSSRLGGPYAEQFF.

This clone was observed a single time. Gene names denote mouse genes. The read terminates 1 residue before the CDR3 end, so the remaining end is supplied by the germline J gene. V usage is TRBV26 and J usage is TRBJ2-2, with 7 bases lining up with TRBD1. Germline V CDR1 and CDR2: KGHPV, FQNQEV (reference sequence). This CDR3 has 13 residues. Trimming removed 6 bases from V and 2 bases from J; junction bases left unmatched: 0. The DNA read from the CDR3 is TGTGCCAGCAGGACAGGGAACACCGGGCAGCTCTAC. It is translated as CASRTGNTGQLY. The complete CDR3 sequence is CASRTGNTGQLYF.

This clone appeared a few times. Mouse germline and gene names are used. From the germline J gene comes the end of the CDR3, since the read stops 1 residue before it. The V gene is TRBV26, the J gene TRBJ1-1; a possible D gene is TRBD1 (5 bases). The CDR3 extends over 13 amino acids. The V end lost 4 bases, the J end lost 0 bases, and 6 bases lay between the germline ends. Germline loops: CDR1 KGHPV, CDR2 FQNQEV (reference sequence). The CDR3 bases that were read are TGTGCCAGCAGTCCGGACAAGAACACAGAAGTCTTC. Translated: CASSPDKNTEVF. In full, the CDR3 reads CASSPDKNTEVFF.

About this clone itself: Gene labels here are mouse ones. The CDR3 end falls 1 residue outside the read, so it is completed with the germline J gene. The gene calls are TRBV23 and TRBJ2-5; no DNA check was done on the table's D call, TRBD1. The CDR3 extends over 12 amino acids. Germline V gene lookup returns CDR1 KGHTA and CDR2 FQNQQP. The covered CDR3 bases are TGCTCCAGCAGTCGACAGGGAGACACCCAGTAC. Translated: CSSSRQGDTQY. The full CDR3 is CSSSRQGDTQYF. The whole variable domain, filled in from reference TRBV23 and TRBJ2-5, reads DAAVTQKPRYLIKMKGQEAEMKCIPEKGHTAVFWYQQKQSKELKFLIYFQNQQPLDQIDMVKERFSAVCPSSSLCSLGIRTCEAEDSALYLCSSSRQGDTQYFGPGTRLLVL.

For this clone: Gene names and germline refer to mouse. The sequence runs out 1 residue before the end of the CDR3; the remainder is reconstructed from the germline J gene. The chain employs TRBV13-1 and TRBJ1-3, with TRBD1 matching 11 bases. The trim removed 3 bases at V and 0 bases at J, leaving 5 bases unmatched. The germline CDR1 and CDR2 sequences are NSHNY and SYGAGN. The CDR3 is 17 residues long. The CDR3 bases that were read are TGTGCCAGCAGTGTCCCGGGACAGGGGGGTTCTGGAAATACGCTCTAT. Encoded protein: CASSVPGQGGSGNTLY. The whole CDR3 sequence is CASSVPGQGGSGNTLYF.

A word on this clone: Genes and germline come from the mouse. The read terminates 1 residue before the CDR3 end, so the remaining end is supplied by the germline J gene. The chain couples TRBV23 to TRBJ2-3; the table names TRBD1, a call not compared with the DNA. The CDR3 spans 14 residues. CDR1 KGHTA and CDR2 FQNQQP come from the germline V gene. The sequenced part of the CDR3 DNA is TGCTCCAGCAGTCCACAGGGGAGTGCAGAAACGCTGTAT. Translating gives CSSSPQGSAETLY. The full CDR3 is CSSSPQGSAETLYF.

With respect to this clone: Each gene name is a mouse one. The read finishes 1 residue shy of the CDR3 end, and the germline J gene is used to complete it. The chain joins TRBV12-1 to TRBJ2-4; no firm D call. The CDR3 consists of 14 residues. Trimming shortened V by 2 bases and J by 0 bases, and 8 bases separated the two germline ends. Germline V gene data show CDR1 as SGHSN and CDR2 as HYEKVE. The sequenced CDR3 bases are TGTGCCAGCTCTCCCTTGGGTAGTCAAAACACCTTGTAC. This sequence encodes CASSPLGSQNTLY. The CDR3 as a whole reads CASSPLGSQNTLYF. Full variable domain (outside the CDR3, taken from reference TRBV12-1 and TRBJ2-4): DSGVVQSPRHIIKEKGGRSVLTCIPISGHSNVVWYQQTLGKELKFLIQHYEKVERDKGFLPSRFSVQQFDDYHSEMNMSALELEDSAMYFCASSPLGSQNTLYFGAGTRLSVL.

Only a few counts were recorded for this clone. Here the gene names and germline are mouse. The read ends 1 residue early relative to the CDR3; the germline J gene fills the gap. The chain joins TRBV15 to TRBJ1-4; D gene uncertain. This CDR3 is 12 amino acids long. Trimming shortened V by 6 bases and J by 3 bases, and 5 bases separated the two germline ends. CDR1 is SGHND and CDR2 is FRSKSL in the germline V gene. The part of the CDR3 DNA that was read is TGTGCCAGCAGGGACGCCAACGAAAGATTATTT. It yields the protein CASRDANERLF. The entire CDR3 reads CASRDANERLFF.

Note on this clone: Germline and genes: mouse. Read sequence stops 1 residue before the CDR3 end, and the germline J gene provides the missing end. V is TRBV12-2 and J is TRBJ2-5, with 10 bases fitting TRBD1. Germline trimming cut 0 bases from V and 6 bases from J; bases unmatched to any gene: 2. The CDR3 runs to 14 residues. Germline V gene lookup returns CDR1 SGHLS and CDR2 HYDKME. The CDR3 sequence is CASSLDRGRDTQYF. CDR3 bases read: TGTGCCAGCTCTCTCGACAGGGGGCGCGACACCCAGTAC.

About this clone itself: Mouse gene names apply. The sequence runs out 1 residue before the end of the CDR3; the remainder is reconstructed from the germline J gene. V is TRBV26 and J is TRBJ2-7; 11 bases align to TRBD1. V gave up 4 bases and J gave up 4 bases; unmatched junction bases: 6. The CDR3 has 15 amino acids. Germline assignment: CDR1 KGHPV and CDR2 FQNQEV (reference sequence). The sequenced CDR3 bases are TGTGCCAGCAGTCCCGGGACAGGGGGGGGGTATGAACAGTAC. It codes for CASSPGTGGGYEQY. The full CDR3 protein reads CASSPGTGGGYEQYF.

As regards this clone: Gene names are mouse gene names. With the read ending 1 residue before the CDR3 end, the germline J gene is used to fill in that end. The chain recombines TRBV16 with TRBJ1-1; D unresolved. Deletions cut 0 bases from V and 5 bases from J, with 7 bases between. The length of the CDR3 is 13 residues. The germline V gene has CDR1 SGHSA and CDR2 FRNQAP. The CDR3 DNA, read in part, is TGTGCAAGCAGCTTAGATGAGGGTACAGAAGTCTTC. This codes for CASSLDEGTEVF. The full CDR3 protein reads CASSLDEGTEVFF.

Remarks on this clone: Gene and germline names: mouse. The CDR3 end lies 1 residue beyond the end of the read and is filled in from the germline J gene. The chain has TRBV26 and TRBJ2-1; 9 bases fit TRBD2. V dropped 4 bases and J dropped 0; count of bases not matched to a gene: 4. Looked up from germline, CDR1 is KGHPV and CDR2 is FQNQEV (reference sequence). The CDR3 is 16 residues long. The part of the CDR3 DNA that was read is TGTGCCAGCAGTCCAACTGGGGGGTATAACTATGCTGAGCAGTTC. It codes for CASSPTGGYNYAEQF. The full CDR3 sequence reads CASSPTGGYNYAEQFF. Based on the CDR3 plus reference TRBV26 and TRBJ2-1, the full variable domain is NSKVIQTPRYLVKGQGQKAKMRCIPEKGHPVVFWYQQNKNNEFKFLINFQNQEVLQQIDMTEKRFSAECPSNSPCSLEIQSSEAGDSALYLCASSPTGGYNYAEQFFGPGTRLTVL.

With respect to this clone: The genes and germline here are from mouse. The read halts 1 residue ahead of the CDR3 end, with the missing end drawn from the germline J gene. This chain joins TRBV13-3 and TRBJ2-2; maybe TRBD1 (5 bases). V lost 5 bases and J 3 bases, leaving 11 bases between the germline ends. This CDR3 contains 14 residues. Per germline, CDR1 NNHDY and CDR2 SYVADS. Incomplete CDR3 DNA: TGTGCCAGCAGCATGGAGGGGTACACCGGGCAGCTCTAC. Translation: CASSMEGYTGQLY. The whole CDR3 is CASSMEGYTGQLYF.

This clone showed up just a few times. Gene names follow the mouse nomenclature. The DNA ends 1 residue before the CDR3 does, and the rest of the CDR3 is filled in from the germline J gene. V is TRBV26 and J is TRBJ2-7; D perhaps matches TRBD1 (6 bases). The V end was cut by 2 bases, the J end by 0 bases, with 8 bases between. This CDR3 has 14 amino acids. The V gene's germline CDR1 is KGHPV and CDR2 FQNQEV (reference sequence). The chain's CDR3 is CASSLGTSSYEQYF. Partial CDR3 DNA: TGTGCCAGCAGTCTGGGGACATCCTCCTATGAACAGTAC.

As concerns this clone: The gene symbols are mouse symbols. Sequencing ends 1 residue short of the CDR3 end; the germline J gene provides the rest. The same CDR3 also results from other DNA sequences found in this sample. The chain combines TRBV26 with TRBJ1-3; D gene ambiguous. V lost 0 bases to trimming and J lost 0 bases, with 3 bases between them. In germline, CDR1 is KGHPV, CDR2 FQNQEV (reference sequence). This CDR3 spans 14 amino acids. The chain's CDR3 is CASSLSNSGNTLYF. CDR3 DNA (partial): TGTGCCAGCAGTCTGTCCAATTCTGGAAATACGCTCTAT.

As concerns this clone: The gene names given are mouse names. The CDR3 end lies 1 residue beyond the end of the read and is filled in from the germline J gene. V and J are TRBV26 and TRBJ1-2; perhaps TRBD1 as D (5 bases). The CDR3 runs 14 residues. Deletions cut 0 bases from V and 3 bases from J, with 8 bases between. Germline lookup yields CDR1 KGHPV and CDR2 FQNQEV (reference sequence). CDR3 DNA, as far as it was read: TGTGCCAGCAGTCTGTCGAGAGGGGACTCCGACTACACC. Translation: CASSLSRGDSDYT. The full CDR3 protein reads CASSLSRGDSDYTF. Variable domain in full (rest from reference TRBV26 and TRBJ1-2): NSKVIQTPRYLVKGQGQKAKMRCIPEKGHPVVFWYQQNKNNEFKFLINFQNQEVLQQIDMTEKRFSAECPSNSPCSLEIQSSEAGDSALYLCASSLSRGDSDYTFGSGTRLLVI.

Comments on this clone: Genes and germline are mouse. The CDR3 sequence: CASSLGTSQNTLYF. CDR3 DNA, as far as it was read: TGTGCCAGCAGCTTAGGCACCAGTCAAAACACCTTGTAC. The rearrangement uses TRBV3 and TRBJ2-4, with D unresolved. The read is 1 residue too short to cover the CDR3 end, so that end is filled in from the germline J gene. Germline V gene lookup returns CDR1 SNHLY and CDR2 FYNGKV (reference sequence). Deletions cut 1 base from V and 0 bases from J, with 5 bases between. This CDR3 comprises 14 residues.

To note about this clone: All gene names here are mouse names. The CDR3 end lies 1 residue beyond the end of the read and is filled in from the germline J gene. J is TRBJ2-5 and V is TRBV23; the table's TRBD2 call for D was not verified on the DNA. CDR3 length: 12 residues. Germline lookup yields CDR1 KGHTA and CDR2 FQNQQP. CDR3 residues: CSSSQGWGTQYF. CDR3 bases read: TGCTCCAGCAGTCAGGGGTGGGGCACCCAGTAC.